The present TCR beta chain was sequenced within a study of T cell repertoires in cytomegalovirus infection. Study-level information: Both a matching HLA type and CMV infection were indicated by public TCR beta signatures.

Turning to this clonotype: Its antigen is not identified.

Via MiXCR, TCRdb re-called the reads, giving one row per CDR3 protein. This sample yields 630,000 or so distinct CDR3 sequences, of which 20% to 30% are seen a single time; 6.5% to 10% belongs to the top ten. Germline V gives CDR1 SGHDN, CDR2 FVKESK. V was cut by 2 bases and J by 8 bases, with 15 bases left in between. This CDR3 has 14 amino acids. Overall study results and limits: Summed public TCR beta family frequency identified CMV carriers bearing the relevant HLA. Predominance within the ex vivo response was attributable to HLA-C-restricted CMV-specific TCR beta clonotypes.

This clonotype was obtained from a human donor in good health (CMV status not recorded). Some clones in this sample may be carry-over from other donors' samples. J is TRBJ1-2 and V is TRBV14, with unresolved D. The sequenced sample consisted of CD8+ T cells from PBMCs. CDR3 protein: CASSQSRWFGGYTF. The CDR3 region has the DNA TGTGCCAGCAGCCAATCACGCTGGTTCGGGGGCTACACCTTC.